Described below is a single T cell receptor beta chain sequence and its context. Its antigen remains unidentified. The sample originates from a study of cytomegalovirus exposure and HLA in healthy donors. Study-level findings and limits: Most CMV-associated TCR beta chains appeared HLA-restricted in a later analysis. Among immune exposure information, only CMV serostatus was available.

The CDR3 has 14 residues. The V gene's germline CDR1 is SGHTA and CDR2 FQGNSA. V gave up 5 bases and J gave up 5 bases; unmatched junction bases: 7. Primers for the PCR totalled 60 Vbeta and 13 Jbeta. Methods used by the authors: Approximately 80 million unique TCR beta chains, around 10 million of them shared, were counted by a later analysis. Clones were read by immunoSEQ multiplex PCR, and TCRdb kept only the in-frame ones, dropping some. V, J and clone size were drawn from that table, and D and trimming were deduced from the DNA. This repertoire shows about 160,000 clones, around 80% found once; its top ten account for approximately 4.5%.

V gene TRBV7-2 combines with J gene TRBJ1-2, with 8 bases lining up with TRBD1. The receptor was isolated from a man aged 40-49 years in good health and CMV-seronegative. The sequenced sample consisted of PBMCs. The CDR3: CASSPRQGRYGYTF. The CDR3 coding sequence is TGTGCCAGCAGCCCGCGACAGGGGAGATATGGCTACACCTTC.